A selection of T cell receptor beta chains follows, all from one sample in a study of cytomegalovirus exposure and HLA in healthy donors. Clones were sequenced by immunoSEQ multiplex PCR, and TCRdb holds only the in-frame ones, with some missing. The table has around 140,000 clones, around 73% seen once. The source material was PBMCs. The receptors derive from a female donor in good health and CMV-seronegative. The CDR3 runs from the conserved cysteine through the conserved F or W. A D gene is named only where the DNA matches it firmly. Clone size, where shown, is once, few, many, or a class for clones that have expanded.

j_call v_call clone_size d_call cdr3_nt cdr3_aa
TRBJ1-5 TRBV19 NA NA TGTGCCAGTATCCCTGGCGGGATGACGGGGCAGCCCCAGCATTTT CASIPGGMTGQPQHF
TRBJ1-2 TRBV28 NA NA TGTGCCATCAGGGCGGGGGGATCCTTCTATGGCTACACCTTC CAIRAGGSFYGYTF
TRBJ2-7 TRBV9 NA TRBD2 TGTGCCAGCGGAAAGACTAGCGGTTTCTCCTACGAGCAGTACTTC CASGKTSGFSYEQYF
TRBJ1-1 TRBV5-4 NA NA TGTGCCAGCAGCTCGGGGGGTGAAGCTTTCTTT CASSSGGEAFF
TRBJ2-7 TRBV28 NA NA TGTGCCAGCAGTCTTAGCGGAAGCTCCTACGAGCAGTACTTC CASSLSGSSYEQYF
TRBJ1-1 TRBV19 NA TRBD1 TGTGCCAGTAGTTATCCCGCGGGGACAGGGGGAATTGAAGCTTTCTTT CASSYPAGTGGIEAFF
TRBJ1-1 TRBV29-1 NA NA TGCAGCGTTGTAGGGGGAATGAACACTGAAGCTTTCTTT CSVVGGMNTEAFF
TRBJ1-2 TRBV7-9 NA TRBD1 TGTGCCAGCAGCCCGGGACAGGGGGTCTACACCTTC CASSPGQGVYTF
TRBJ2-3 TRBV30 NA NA TGTGCCTGTTATCGGGGGGCTTTAGATACGCAGTATTTT CACYRGALDTQYF
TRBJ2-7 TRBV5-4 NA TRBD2 TGTGCCAGCAGCTTGGTCGGGACTAGCGGGAGATACGAGCAGTACTTC CASSLVGTSGRYEQYF
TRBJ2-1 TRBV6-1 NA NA TGTGCCAGCAGGATAGCCATAAACTCCTACAATGAGCAGTTCTTC CASRIAINSYNEQFF
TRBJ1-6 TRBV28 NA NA TGTGCCAGCAGTTTCCCCCCCATTTCACCCCTCCACTTT CASSFPPISPLHF
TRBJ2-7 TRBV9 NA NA TGTGCCAGCAGCGTAGGGGACAAATCCTACGAGCAGTACTTC CASSVGDKSYEQYF
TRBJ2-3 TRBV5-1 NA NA TGCGCCAGCAGCTTGGTGGGCTCCGTCACAGATACGCAGTATTTT CASSLVGSVTDTQYF
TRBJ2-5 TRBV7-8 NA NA TGTGCCAGCACCTCGACTAGTGCTTCTGGGACCCAGTACTTC CASTSTSASGTQYF
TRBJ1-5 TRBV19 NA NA TGTGCCAGTAGTATTTTTGAGGCAGGGAATCAGCCCCAGCATTTT CASSIFEAGNQPQHF
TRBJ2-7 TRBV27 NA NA TGTGCCAGCAGTTTCGGCGGGGTGACCTACGAGCAGTACTTC CASSFGGVTYEQYF
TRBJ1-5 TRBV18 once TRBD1 TGTGCCAGCTCACTAGGACAGGGGCGCGATCAGCCCCAGCATTTT CASSLGQGRDQPQHF
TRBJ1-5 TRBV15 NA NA TGTGCCACCAGCAGAGCAGGGAATCAGCCCCAGCATTTT CATSRAGNQPQHF
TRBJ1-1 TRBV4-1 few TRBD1 TGCGCCAGCAGCCCGGACAGGGGTTCTGAAGCTTTCTTT CASSPDRGSEAFF
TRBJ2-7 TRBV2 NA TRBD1 TGTGCCAGCAGTGTATGGAGGACAGGGGACGAGCAGTACTTC CASSVWRTGDEQYF
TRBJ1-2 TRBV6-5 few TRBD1 TGTGCCAGCAGTTACTCCGGACAGGGGAGAGGCTATGGCTACACCTTC CASSYSGQGRGYGYTF
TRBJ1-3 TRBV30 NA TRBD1 TGTGCCTGGAGTCCCGGAACAGGGGGCCCAGGAAACACCATATATTTT CAWSPGTGGPGNTIYF
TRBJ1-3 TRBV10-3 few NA TGTGCCATCAGTGACGTGGGAAACACCATATATTTT CAISDVGNTIYF
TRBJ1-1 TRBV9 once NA TGTGCCAGCAGCTTACGGGACAACCGAGGCACTGAAGCTTTCTTT CASSLRDNRGTEAFF
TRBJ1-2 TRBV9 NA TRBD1 TGTGCCAGCAGCGCCCTACAGGGGTATGGCTACACCTTC CASSALQGYGYTF
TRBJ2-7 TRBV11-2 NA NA TGTGCCAGCAGCTTAGTAGTCTCCTACGAGCAGTACTTC CASSLVVSYEQYF
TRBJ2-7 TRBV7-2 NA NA TGTGCCAGCAGATCCGGGACACTTACCTACGAGCAGTACTTC CASRSGTLTYEQYF
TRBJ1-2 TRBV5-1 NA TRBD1 TGCGCCAGCAGCCTAGGACAGGGTTCAAATGGCTACACCTTC CASSLGQGSNGYTF
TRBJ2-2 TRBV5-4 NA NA TGTGCCAGCAGCTTGGGGACATACACCGGGGAGCTGTTTTTT CASSLGTYTGELFF
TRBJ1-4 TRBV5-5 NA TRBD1 TGTGCCAGCAGCTATAAACGATCCGGGACAGCTAATGAAAAACTGTTTTTT CASSYKRSGTANEKLFF
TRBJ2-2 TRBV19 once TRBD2 TGTGCCAGTAGTACATTGATAGCGGGGGGGCATGGCACCGGGGAGCTGTTTTTT CASSTLIAGGHGTGELFF
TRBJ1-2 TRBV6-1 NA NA TGTGCCAGCAGTCGCCAACTGAACTATGGCTACACCTTC CASSRQLNYGYTF
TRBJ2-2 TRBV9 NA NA TGTGCCAGCAGCGTAGGACAGGAGTATGGCGGGGAGCTGTTTTTT CASSVGQEYGGELFF
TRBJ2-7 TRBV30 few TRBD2 TGTGCCTGGATGGCAGCGGGAGGCTACGAGCAGTACTTC CAWMAAGGYEQYF
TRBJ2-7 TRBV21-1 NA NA TGTGCCAGCAGCAAAGTAAGGGGGTTACGCTCCTACGAGCAGTACTTC CASSKVRGLRSYEQYF
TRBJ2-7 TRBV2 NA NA TGTGCCAGCAGCCAAGACAGGAGCTACGAGCAGTACTTC CASSQDRSYEQYF
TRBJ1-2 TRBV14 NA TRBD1 TGTGCCAGCAGCCCTAGGACAGGTTCTGGCTACACCTTC CASSPRTGSGYTF
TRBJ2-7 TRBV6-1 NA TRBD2 TGTGCCAGCAGTGAGGGCGGGAGCTCCTACGAGCAGTACTTC CASSEGGSSYEQYF